Each of the 12 T cell receptor beta chains below was sequenced from the same sample in a study of T cells in Graves' hyperthyroidism and ophthalmopathy. Regions amplified from RNA transcripts were the TCR beta CDR3 regions. Primed by the HTBI set, a first-round RT-PCR was run on the TCR CDR3. TCRdb fed the multiplex PCR reads into MiXCR, producing one record per CDR3 protein. The table has fewer than 500,000 distinct CDR3 sequences, 14% to 15% seen once. The sample consisted of blood. The source is a man between 18 and 35 years old with Graves' ophthalmopathy.

The table lists this clonotype with many counts. This rearrangement joins TRBV6-1 to TRBJ2-3; the D gene is possibly TRBD2 (6 bases). There are 13 residues in the CDR3. Germline CDR1 reads MNHNS; CDR2 reads SASEGT. With 8 bases removed from V and 2 bases from J, the gap between germline ends came to 11 bases. CDR3 sequence: CASREFLTDTQYF. CDR3 sequence (DNA): TGTGCCAGCCGGGAGTTCCTCACAGATACGCAGTATTTT.

V usage is TRBV5-1 and J usage is TRBJ2-2; 10 nucleotides align to TRBD1. The length of the CDR3 is 16 residues. Trimming cost V 3 bases and J 7 bases; bases outside gene matches: 9. The germline gives CDR1 SGHRS, CDR2 YFSETQ. CDR3 in DNA: TGCGCCAGCAGCTCTGGACAGGGGGAGGTTGTCGGGGAGCTGTTTTTT. Protein: CASSSGQGEVVGELFF.

This clonotype was observed a few times. The CDR3 protein is CASSRSGSEQYF. CDR3 nucleotides: TGCGCCAGCAGTCGAAGCGGGTCCGAGCAGTACTTC. This sequence joins TRBV10-1 and TRBJ2-7; the D gene is possibly TRBD2 (6 bases). Germline-derived CDR1 and CDR2 are WNHNN and SYGVQD (reference sequence). The CDR3 totals 12 residues. V was cut by 5 bases and J by 6 bases, with 11 bases left in between.

There are many counts of this clonotype. The chain recombines TRBV11-2 with TRBJ1-1; D unresolved. Germline V lookup: CDR1 SGHAT, CDR2 FQNNGV. Trimming left V 0 bases short and J 10 bases short, with 9 bases between. The CDR3 has 12 residues. The CDR3 nucleotides read TGTGCCAGCAGCTTAGACGGACTTGGAGCTTTCTTT. Protein product: CASSLDGLGAFF.

This clonotype has just a few counts. The J gene is TRBJ2-7, the V gene TRBV4-1; D may be TRBD2 (5 bases). The CDR3 contains 15 residues. Trimming removed 0 bases at V and 0 bases at J, with 9 bases between. Per germline, CDR1 MGHRA and CDR2 YSYEKL. The CDR3 sequence is CASSQEPGSSYEQYF. Written as DNA, the CDR3 is TGCGCCAGCAGCCAAGAACCGGGAAGCTCCTACGAGCAGTACTTC.

For this clonotype: Possible read error: a much larger clone is one base away. The chain is built from TRBV2 and TRBJ2-4, with TRBD2 identical over 8 bases. J lost 3 bases, V lost 4 bases, and 2 bases had no gene match. CDR3 length: 14 residues. CDR1 is SNHLY and CDR2 is FYNNEI in the germline V gene. The CDR3 coding sequence is TGTGCCAGCAGTGCGGGGGGGGGCAAAAACATTCAGTACTTC. The encoded protein is CASSAGGGKNIQYF.

This clonotype came up a few times. CDR3 bases: TGTGCCAGCAGCTTAATTGGAGGTTCCGGGGAGCTGTTTTTT. This codes for CASSLIGGSGELFF. The chain employs TRBV7-3 and TRBJ2-2; weak D call: TRBD2 (5 bases). The CDR3 contains 14 residues. Trimming removed 1 base at V and 6 bases at J, with 9 bases between. The germline V gene encodes CDR1 SGHTA and CDR2 FQGTGA.

This clonotype was seen many times. The rearrangement uses TRBV7-2 and TRBJ2-3; 7 bases agree with TRBD2. The CDR3 contains 12 residues. Germline assignment: CDR1 SGHTA and CDR2 FQGNSA. In DNA, the CDR3 is TGTGTAACCGGGGGGAACACAGATACGCAGTATTTT. Amino acid sequence: CVTGGNTDTQYF.

This clonotype has ten or more counts. This CDR3 is CASSYIAGSYLSPLHF. CDR3 nucleotides: TGTGCCAGCAGTTACATAGCCGGGAGCTATCTTTCACCCCTCCACTTT. The chain carries TRBV27 and TRBJ1-6; D not resolved. V shed 4 bases and J shed 9 bases, with 19 bases lying between them. Germline V gene sequence: CDR1 MNHEY, CDR2 SMNVEV (reference sequence). The CDR3 spans 16 residues.

There are many counts of this clonotype. The chain carries TRBV20-1 and TRBJ2-1, with 7 bases matching TRBD1. J lost 2 bases, V lost 1 base, and 8 bases had no gene match. This CDR3 is built from 16 residues. CDR1 is DFQATT and CDR2 is SNEGSKA in the germline V gene (reference sequence). This chain's CDR3 is CSARGTGVPPYNEQFF. The CDR3 DNA follows: TGCAGTGCTAGAGGAACAGGGGTTCCCCCCTACAATGAGCAGTTCTTC.

This clonotype was seen at least ten times. V gene TRBV4-1 combines with J gene TRBJ2-3; the match to TRBD2 covers 9 bases. The J segment lost 5 bases and the V segment lost 1 base, leaving 13 bases of the junction unmatched. The CDR3 runs to 18 residues. Germline V gene data show CDR1 as MGHRA and CDR2 as YSYEKL. The CDR3 here is CASSQGAQAGGSGDTQYF. DNA of the CDR3: TGCGCCAGCAGCCAAGGGGCCCAAGCGGGAGGAAGCGGAGATACGCAGTATTTT.

The J gene is TRBJ1-5, the V gene TRBV29-1; no clear D gene. Trimming took 4 bases from V and 3 from J, leaving 10 bases between them. The CDR3 spans 13 residues. Germline lookup yields CDR1 SQVTM and CDR2 ANQGSEA. The CDR3 protein is CSVVGQDNQPQHF. CDR3 DNA sequence: TGCAGCGTTGTTGGGCAAGACAATCAGCCCCAGCATTTT.